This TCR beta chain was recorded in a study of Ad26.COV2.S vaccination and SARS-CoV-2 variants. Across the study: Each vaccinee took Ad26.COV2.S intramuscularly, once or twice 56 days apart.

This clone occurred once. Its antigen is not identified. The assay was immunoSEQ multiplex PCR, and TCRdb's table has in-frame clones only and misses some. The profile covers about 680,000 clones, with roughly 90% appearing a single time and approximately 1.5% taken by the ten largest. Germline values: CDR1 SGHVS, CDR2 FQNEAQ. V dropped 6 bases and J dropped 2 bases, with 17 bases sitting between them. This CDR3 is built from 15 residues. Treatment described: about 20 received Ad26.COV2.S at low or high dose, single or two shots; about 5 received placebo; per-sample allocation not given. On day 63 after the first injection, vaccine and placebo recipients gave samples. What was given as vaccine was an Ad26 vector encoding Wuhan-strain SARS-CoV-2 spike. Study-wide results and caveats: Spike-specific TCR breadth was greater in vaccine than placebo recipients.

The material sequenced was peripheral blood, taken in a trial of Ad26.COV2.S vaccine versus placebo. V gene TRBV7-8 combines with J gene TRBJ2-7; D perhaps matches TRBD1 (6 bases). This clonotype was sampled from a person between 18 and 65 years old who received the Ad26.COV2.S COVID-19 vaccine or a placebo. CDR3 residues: CASRTPTGFPYEQYF. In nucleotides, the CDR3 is TGTGCCAGCAGGACACCTACAGGGTTTCCCTACGAGCAGTACTTC.